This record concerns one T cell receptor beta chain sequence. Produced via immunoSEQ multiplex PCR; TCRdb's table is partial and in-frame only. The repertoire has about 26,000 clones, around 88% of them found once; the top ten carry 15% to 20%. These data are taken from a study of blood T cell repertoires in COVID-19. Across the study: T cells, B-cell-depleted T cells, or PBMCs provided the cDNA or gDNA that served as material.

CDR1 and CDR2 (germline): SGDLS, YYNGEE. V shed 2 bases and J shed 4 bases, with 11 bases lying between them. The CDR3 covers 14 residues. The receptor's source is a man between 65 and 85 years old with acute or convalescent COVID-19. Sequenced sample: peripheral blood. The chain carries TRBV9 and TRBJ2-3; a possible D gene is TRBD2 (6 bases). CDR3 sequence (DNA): TGTGCCAGCAGCGTCCTAGCGTCCCCAGATACGCAGTATTTT. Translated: CASSVLASPDTQYF.